Listed here are 18 T cell receptor beta chains from one sample, sequenced in a study of CD8 T cells in ankylosing spondylitis. Study-wide points: Characteristic, it appeared, of ankylosing spondylitis blood was a TCR beta motif of seven or eight highly homologous variants.

These TCRs are of unknown antigen specificity. TCRdb itself ran the 5' RACE reads through MiXCR, one entry per CDR3 protein. The sample lists around 540,000 distinct CDR3 sequences, more than 9.5% occurring once. Specimen: blood, either unsorted or a sorted T cell fraction (not recorded which). All receptors derive from a male donor with ankylosing spondylitis.

In this sample, this clonotype turned up a few times. The chain links TRBV4-1 to TRBJ2-7; TRBD2 might be the D (5 bases). V shed 1 base and J shed 1 base, with 8 bases lying between them. Germline CDR1 reads MGHRA; CDR2 reads YSYEKL. The length of the CDR3 is 14 residues. The CDR3 DNA reads as TGCGCCAGCAGCCAAGTCGGGGATTCCTACGAGCAGTACTTC. It codes for CASSQVGDSYEQYF.

This chain joins TRBV20-1 and TRBJ2-7, with 9 bases matching TRBD1. The CDR3 covers 14 residues. The V gene's germline CDR1 is DFQATT and CDR2 SNEGSKA (reference sequence). V lost 2 bases, J lost 4 bases, and 6 bases stayed unmatched. Here the CDR3 DNA reads TGCAGTGCTAGATACGGGACAGGGTTTTACGAGCAGTACTTC. The encoded protein is CSARYGTGFYEQYF.

This clonotype was detected a few times. This rearrangement joins TRBV20-1 to TRBJ1-1; TRBD1 might be the D (5 bases). The V gene's germline CDR1 is DFQATT and CDR2 SNEGSKA (reference sequence). Trimming removed 0 bases at V and 6 bases at J, with 14 bases between. There are 14 residues in the CDR3. This CDR3 reads CSAREGTRVPEAFF. The CDR3, as DNA: TGCAGTGCTAGAGAGGGAACCAGGGTACCTGAAGCTTTCTTT.

This clonotype was found many times. The chain joins TRBV3-1 to TRBJ2-7; no clear D. The germline V and J ends were trimmed by 1 base and 2 bases, with 3 bases remaining between them. The CDR3 runs 12 residues. The germline V gene encodes CDR1 LGHDT and CDR2 YNNKEL (reference sequence). The CDR3 coding sequence is TGTGCCAGCAGCCAAGTAGCCTACGAGCAGTACTTC. Protein product: CASSQVAYEQYF.

The table lists this clonotype with a few counts. The chain combines TRBV5-1 with TRBJ2-7; D gene uncertain. Germline V CDR1 and CDR2: SGHRS, YFSETQ. The germline V and J ends were trimmed by 4 bases and 2 bases, with 10 bases remaining between them. The CDR3 contains 13 residues. The CDR3 spells CASSPEAAYEQYF. The CDR3 bases are TGCGCCAGCAGCCCCGAGGCGGCCTACGAGCAGTACTTC.

The V call is TRBV20-1, the J call TRBJ2-4, with 9 nucleotides matching TRBD1. With V trimmed by 2 bases and J by 4 bases, 3 bases remained unmatched. The CDR3 contains 14 residues. In germline, CDR1 is DFQATT, CDR2 SNEGSKA (reference sequence). This chain's CDR3 is CSARPGQGKNIQYF. The CDR3 DNA reads TGCAGTGCTAGACCGGGACAGGGTAAAAACATTCAGTACTTC.

This rearrangement joins TRBV12-3 or TRBV12-4 to TRBJ1-2; perhaps TRBD1 as D (5 bases). Trimming stripped 7 bases from V and 4 bases from J, with 25 bases between. This CDR3 has 17 amino acids. CDR3 protein: CASIRDPATWMSYGYTF. The CDR3, as DNA: TGTGCCAGCATCCGGGACCCAGCAACTTGGATGAGCTATGGCTACACCTTC.

CDR3 sequence (DNA): TGTGCCAGCAGCAGCTGGCGGGAGAAAACCGGGGAGCTGTTTTTT. This sequence encodes CASSSWREKTGELFF. The chain is built from TRBV7-9 and TRBJ2-2; 7 bases align to TRBD2. Germline V CDR1 and CDR2: SEHNR, FQNEAQ (reference sequence). V dropped 5 bases and J dropped 5; count of bases not matched to a gene: 8. The CDR3 consists of 15 residues.

The V and J genes are TRBV12-3 or TRBV12-4 and TRBJ1-5; no clear D gene. V lost 3 bases, J lost 6 bases, and 9 bases lay in between. The CDR3 sequence is 13 residues long. CDR3 protein: CASSFADGQPQHF. The CDR3 DNA sequence: TGTGCCAGCAGTTTTGCCGACGGTCAGCCCCAGCATTTT.

The CDR3 spells CASSRRAVETQYF. CDR3 nucleotides: TGTGCCAGCAGCCGGAGGGCGGTAGAGACCCAGTACTTC. This chain uses TRBV27 with TRBJ2-5; tentatively, D is TRBD2 (6 bases). V lost 6 bases and J lost 4, with 12 bases in between. The V gene's germline CDR1 is MNHEY and CDR2 SMNVEV (reference sequence). The CDR3 length is 13 residues.

The chain combines TRBV25-1 with TRBJ2-1; D assignment may be TRBD1 or TRBD2 (5 bases each). The CDR3 has 13 amino acids. Trimming left V 7 bases short and J 8 bases short, with 15 bases between. Per germline, CDR1 MGHDK and CDR2 SYGVNS. CDR3 in DNA: TGTGCCAGCAATAAACCCGGGACCCATGAGCAGTTCTTC. It translates to CASNKPGTHEQFF.

This clonotype was observed a handful of times. The V and J genes are TRBV27 and TRBJ2-1, with unresolved D. Germline V gives CDR1 MNHEY, CDR2 SMNVEV (reference sequence). V dropped 2 bases and J dropped 10 bases, with 9 bases sitting between them. This CDR3 comprises 12 residues. The CDR3 protein is CASSLGRQEQFF. CDR3 DNA sequence: TGTGCCAGCAGTTTAGGTAGGCAGGAGCAGTTCTTC.

V and J are TRBV9 and TRBJ2-1; the D is unclear. Trimming left V 1 base short and J 5 bases short, with 19 bases between. The CDR3 totals 17 residues. Germline V gene sequence: CDR1 SGDLS, CDR2 YYNGEE. The CDR3 DNA reads as TGTGCCAGCAGCGTACACGCCGACCCCGATGGGGACAATGAGCAGTTCTTC. As protein: CASSVHADPDGDNEQFF.

The chain uses TRBV3-1 and TRBJ2-1; 8 nucleotides align to TRBD2. The CDR3 is 18 residues long. The germline gives CDR1 LGHDT, CDR2 YNNKEL (reference sequence). Trimming cost V 4 bases and J 3 bases; bases outside gene matches: 14. Written as DNA, the CDR3 is TGTGCCAGCAGCCTGTCGGAATGGTTCGGGAGGGGCTACAATGAGCAGTTCTTC. Amino acid sequence: CASSLSEWFGRGYNEQFF.

The chain joins TRBV27 to TRBJ2-1, with D unresolved. This CDR3 contains 13 residues. The germline V gene encodes CDR1 MNHEY and CDR2 SMNVEV (reference sequence). V was cut by 3 bases and J by 6 bases, with 9 bases left in between. CDR3 sequence reads: CASSFPTGNEQFF. Written as DNA, the CDR3 is TGTGCCAGCAGTTTCCCCACCGGCAATGAGCAGTTCTTC.

This chain links TRBV24-1 with TRBJ2-7, with 7 bases fitting TRBD1. CDR3 length: 17 amino acids. Per germline, CDR1 KGHDR and CDR2 SFDVKD. V trimming: 5 bases; J trimming: 5 bases; junction bases outside the gene matches: 17. The CDR3 sequence is CATSALDRWSKVDEQYV. The CDR3 nucleotides are TGTGCCACCAGTGCCCTGGACAGGTGGTCTAAAGTGGACGAGCAGTACGTC.

This sequence joins TRBV5-1 and TRBJ2-1; 12 bases match TRBD2. There are 17 residues in the CDR3. The germline V gene encodes CDR1 SGHRS and CDR2 YFSETQ. V dropped 3 bases and J dropped 10; count of bases not matched to a gene: 14. The CDR3 loop is CASSSDNMGLAGGEQFF. CDR3 nucleotides: TGCGCCAGCAGCTCGGACAATATGGGGCTAGCGGGAGGGGAGCAGTTCTTC.

The rearrangement uses TRBV12-3 or TRBV12-4 and TRBJ2-5; either TRBD1 or TRBD2 may fit D (6 bases each). Trimming removed 1 base at V and 4 bases at J, with 13 bases between. The CDR3 covers 15 residues. CDR3 in DNA: TGTGCCAGCAGTTTAGGACTAACGGGGGCAGAGACCCAGTACTTC. Protein: CASSLGLTGAETQYF.